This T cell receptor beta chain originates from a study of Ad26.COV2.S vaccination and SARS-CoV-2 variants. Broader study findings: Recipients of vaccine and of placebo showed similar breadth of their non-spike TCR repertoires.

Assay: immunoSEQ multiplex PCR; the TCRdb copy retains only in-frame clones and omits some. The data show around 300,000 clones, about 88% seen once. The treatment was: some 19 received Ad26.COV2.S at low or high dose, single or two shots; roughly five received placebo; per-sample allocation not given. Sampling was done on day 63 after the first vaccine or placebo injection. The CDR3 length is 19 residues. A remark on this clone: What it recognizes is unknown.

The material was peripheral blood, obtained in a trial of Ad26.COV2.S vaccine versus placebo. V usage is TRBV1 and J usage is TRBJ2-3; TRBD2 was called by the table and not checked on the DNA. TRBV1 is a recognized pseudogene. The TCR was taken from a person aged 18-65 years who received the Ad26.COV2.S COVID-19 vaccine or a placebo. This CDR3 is CTSSQEGLAGVRCTDTQYF. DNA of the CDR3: TGCACCAGCAGCCAAGAAGGACTAGCGGGGGTAAGGTGCACAGATACGCAGTATTTT.